Following are 4 T cell receptor beta chains from one sample sequenced in a study of T-cell reconstitution after alpha-beta-depleted transplantation in children. For TCRbeta, the library was prepared with unique molecular identifiers. TCRdb itself ran the PCR reads through MiXCR, one entry per CDR3 protein. The sample has 450,000 to 550,000 distinct CDR3 sequences, more than 9.5% seen once. Material: PBMCs, mostly from graft donor cells, obtained 180 days after TCRalphabeta/CD19-depleted stem cell transplant. These receptors were obtained from a female patient younger than 10 who had a stem cell transplant for aplastic anemia, so the T cells may come from the graft donor.

The sample holds a few counts of this clonotype. V and J are TRBV7-9 and TRBJ1-2; TRBD1 might be the D (5 bases). Per germline, CDR1 SEHNR and CDR2 FQNEAQ (reference sequence). With 8 bases removed from V and 7 bases from J, the gap between germline ends came to 11 bases. This CDR3 is 11 amino acids long. The CDR3 loop reads CASVGESGYTF. CDR3 nucleotides: TGTGCCAGCGTGGGGGAATCTGGCTACACCTTC.

The table lists this clonotype with a few counts. The chain employs TRBV28 and TRBJ1-1; no reliable D call. The CDR3 has 16 residues. Trimming removed 3 bases from V and 1 base from J, with 15 bases in between. Germline V gene sequence: CDR1 MDHEN, CDR2 SYDVKM. The CDR3 bases are TGTGCCAGCAGTTTTATCCGGAGGGTGTCGAACACTGAAGCTTTCTTT. Encoded protein: CASSFIRRVSNTEAFF.

The sample holds a few counts of this clonotype. This sequence joins TRBV4-3 and TRBJ2-3; D perhaps matches TRBD2 (6 bases). The CDR3 spans 17 residues. Germline CDR1 and CDR2: LGHNA and YSLEER. The ends were cut back, 0 bases at V and 4 bases at J, with 17 bases in the middle. CDR3 sequence (DNA): TGCGCCAGCAGCCAAGAGATTCCACCGGGAGTGGCAGATACGCAGTATTTT. It encodes CASSQEIPPGVADTQYF.

This clonotype was seen many times. The V call is TRBV29-1, the J call TRBJ1-2; D uncertain. V dropped 6 bases and J dropped 6 bases, with 14 bases sitting between them. Germline lookup yields CDR1 SQVTM and CDR2 ANQGSEA. The CDR3 sequence is 12 residues long. The CDR3 bases are TGCAGCGTCGGACCGGAGGGTGATGGCTACACCTTC. Its translation is CSVGPEGDGYTF.